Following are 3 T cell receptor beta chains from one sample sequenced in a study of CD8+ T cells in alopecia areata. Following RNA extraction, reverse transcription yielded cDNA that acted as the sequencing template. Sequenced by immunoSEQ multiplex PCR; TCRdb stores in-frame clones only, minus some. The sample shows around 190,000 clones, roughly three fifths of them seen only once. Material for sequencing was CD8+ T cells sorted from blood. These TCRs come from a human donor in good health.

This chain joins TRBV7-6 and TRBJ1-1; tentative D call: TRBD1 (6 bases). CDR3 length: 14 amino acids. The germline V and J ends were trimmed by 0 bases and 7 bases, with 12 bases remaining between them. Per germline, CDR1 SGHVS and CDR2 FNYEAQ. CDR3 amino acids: CASSLAGRDIEAFF. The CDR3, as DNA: TGTGCCAGCAGCTTAGCGGGCCGGGACATTGAAGCTTTCTTT.

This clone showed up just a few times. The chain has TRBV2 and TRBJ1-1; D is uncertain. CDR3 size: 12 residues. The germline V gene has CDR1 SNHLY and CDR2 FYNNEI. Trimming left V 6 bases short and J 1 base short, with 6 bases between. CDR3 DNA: TGTGCCAGCAGGGGCAGGAACACTGAAGCTTTCTTT. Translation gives CASRGRNTEAFF.

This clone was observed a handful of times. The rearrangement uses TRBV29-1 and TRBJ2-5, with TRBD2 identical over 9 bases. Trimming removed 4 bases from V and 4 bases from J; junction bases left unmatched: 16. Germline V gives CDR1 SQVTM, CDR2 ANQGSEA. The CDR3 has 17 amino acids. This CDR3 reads CSVVPTAFSGSGETQYF. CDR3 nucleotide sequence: TGCAGCGTTGTACCCACAGCCTTTAGCGGGAGCGGAGAGACCCAGTACTTC.